One sample yielded the 5 T cell receptor beta chains listed below, sequenced in a study of cytomegalovirus exposure and HLA in healthy donors. Primers included in the PCR were 60 Vbeta and 13 Jbeta primers. Sequencing was performed with immunoSEQ multiplex PCR; in TCRdb, only in-frame clones are kept and a portion is missing. The table records some 150,000 clones, around 80% of them present only once. The sequenced sample was PBMCs. All receptors come from a man aged 40-55 years in good health and CMV-seronegative.

V and J are TRBV6-6 and TRBJ2-7; 12 nucleotides align to TRBD1. Germline V gene lookup returns CDR1 MNHNY and CDR2 SVGAGI (reference sequence). With 11 bases clipped from V and 4 bases from J, the junction kept 6 bases outside the gene matches. The CDR3 totals 13 residues. DNA for the CDR3: TGTGCCGCTATGGGACAGGGGGCGTACGAGCAGTACTTC. Its protein product is CAAMGQGAYEQYF.

This chain joins TRBV28 and TRBJ2-7; TRBD2 matches 15 bases. V lost 4 bases and J lost 5; bases outside the gene matches: 6. The CDR3 spans 16 residues. Germline CDR1 reads MDHEN; CDR2 reads SYDVKM. CDR3 sequence: CASSSPGLAGGNEQYF. CDR3 nucleotide sequence: TGTGCCAGCAGTTCCCCGGGACTAGCGGGGGGCAACGAGCAGTACTTC.

The chain links TRBV28 to TRBJ1-5, with D possibly being TRBD1 (5 bases). CDR1 is MDHEN and CDR2 is SYDVKM in the germline V gene. The length of the CDR3 is 14 residues. V was clipped by 2 bases and J by 7 bases, with 12 bases between them. This chain's CDR3 is CASSLGAGRQPQHF. CDR3 nucleotides: TGTGCCAGCAGTTTAGGGGCAGGGCGGCAGCCCCAGCATTTT.

The gene calls are TRBV11-3 and TRBJ1-2; possible D gene TRBD1, 5 bases. With 4 bases removed from V and 5 bases from J, the gap between germline ends came to 11 bases. Germline assignment: CDR1 SGHNT and CDR2 YENEEA. This CDR3 contains 13 residues. Here the CDR3 DNA reads TGTGCCAGCAGCTACCCCGGGGGATATGGCTACACCTTC. Translating it yields CASSYPGGYGYTF.

The chain is built from TRBV28 and TRBJ1-5, with TRBD1 as a possible D gene (5 bases). The CDR3 runs 14 residues. The germline V and J ends were trimmed by 7 bases and 2 bases, with 12 bases remaining between them. Per the germline V gene, CDR1 is MDHEN and CDR2 is SYDVKM. CDR3 DNA: TGTGCCAGCAAACTGGGGGGGGGCAATCAGCCCCAGCATTTT. Translating it yields CASKLGGGNQPQHF.